One and the same sample provided the 3 T cell receptor beta chains below, sequenced in a study of shared clonotypes between healthy human individuals. Produced via immunoSEQ multiplex PCR; TCRdb's table is partial and in-frame only. This sample has 2 million to 2.5 million clones, with approximately 95% found just once. Sequenced: naive CD4+ T cells sorted from blood. Regarding subset: CD45RA+ positively selected. The receptor set was obtained from a man in his late teens or twenties in good health.

The CDR3 reads CASSSVMGRGTYEQYF. The CDR3 DNA reads as TGTGCCAGCAGCTCAGTTATGGGGCGGGGGACCTACGAGCAGTACTTC. The chain has TRBV11-2 and TRBJ2-7, with 7 bases identical to TRBD2. J gave up 2 bases and V 4 bases, and 11 bases lay outside the gene matches. The CDR3 has 16 residues. Per the germline V gene, CDR1 is SGHAT and CDR2 is FQNNGV. Full variable domain (rest looked up from reference TRBV11-2 and TRBJ2-7): EAGVAQSPRYKIIEKRQSVAFWCNPISGHATLYWYQQILGQGPKLLIQFQNNGVVDDSQLPKDRFSAERLKGVDSTLKIQPAKLEDSAVYLCASSSVMGRGTYEQYFGPGTRLTVT.

V and J are TRBV25-1 and TRBJ1-3, with D perhaps matching TRBD1 (5 bases). Germline-derived CDR1 and CDR2 are MGHDK and SYGVNS. The CDR3 covers 15 residues. Trimming shortened V by 6 bases and J by 4 bases, and 16 bases separated the two germline ends. The CDR3 region is CASRETGTSGNTIYF. In DNA, the CDR3 is TGTGCCAGCAGAGAAACCGGGACTTCGGGAAACACCATATATTTT.

The chain recombines TRBV30 with TRBJ2-1; the D gene is possibly TRBD2 (5 bases). CDR3 length equals 14 residues. Per the germline V gene, CDR1 is GTSNPN and CDR2 is SVGIG (reference sequence). Between the trimmed V and J ends, which lost 2 bases and 1 base, there was a span of 9 bases. CDR3 nucleotide sequence: TGTGCCTGGAGTTGGCCGGGATCCTACAATGAGCAGTTCTTC. Residues: CAWSWPGSYNEQFF.